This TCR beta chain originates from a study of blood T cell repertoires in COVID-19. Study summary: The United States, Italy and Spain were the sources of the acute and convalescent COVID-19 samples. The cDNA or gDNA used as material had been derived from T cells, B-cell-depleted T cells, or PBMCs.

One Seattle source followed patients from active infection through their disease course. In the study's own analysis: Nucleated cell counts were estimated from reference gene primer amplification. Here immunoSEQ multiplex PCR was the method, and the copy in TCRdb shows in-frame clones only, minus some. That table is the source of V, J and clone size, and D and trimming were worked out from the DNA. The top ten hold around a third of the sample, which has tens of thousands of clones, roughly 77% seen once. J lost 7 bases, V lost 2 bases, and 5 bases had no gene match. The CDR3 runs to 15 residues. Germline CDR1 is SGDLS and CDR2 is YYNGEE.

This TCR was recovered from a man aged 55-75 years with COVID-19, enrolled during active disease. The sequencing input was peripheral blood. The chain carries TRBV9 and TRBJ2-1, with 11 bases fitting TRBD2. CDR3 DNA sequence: TGTGCCAGCAGCGTTAGCGGGGGGGCAAGTAATGAGCAGTTCTTC. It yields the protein CASSVSGGASNEQFF.